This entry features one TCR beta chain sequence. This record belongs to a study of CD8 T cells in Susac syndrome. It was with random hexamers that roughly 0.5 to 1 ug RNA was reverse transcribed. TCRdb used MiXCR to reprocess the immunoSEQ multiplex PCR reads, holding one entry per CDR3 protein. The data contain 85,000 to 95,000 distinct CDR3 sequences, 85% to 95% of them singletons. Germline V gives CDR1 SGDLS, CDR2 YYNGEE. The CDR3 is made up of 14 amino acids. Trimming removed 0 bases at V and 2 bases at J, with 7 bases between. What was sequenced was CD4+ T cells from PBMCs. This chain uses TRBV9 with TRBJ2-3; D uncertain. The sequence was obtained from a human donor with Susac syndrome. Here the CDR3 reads CASSVVPNTDTQYF. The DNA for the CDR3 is TGTGCCAGCAGCGTAGTACCAAACACAGATACGCAGTATTTT.